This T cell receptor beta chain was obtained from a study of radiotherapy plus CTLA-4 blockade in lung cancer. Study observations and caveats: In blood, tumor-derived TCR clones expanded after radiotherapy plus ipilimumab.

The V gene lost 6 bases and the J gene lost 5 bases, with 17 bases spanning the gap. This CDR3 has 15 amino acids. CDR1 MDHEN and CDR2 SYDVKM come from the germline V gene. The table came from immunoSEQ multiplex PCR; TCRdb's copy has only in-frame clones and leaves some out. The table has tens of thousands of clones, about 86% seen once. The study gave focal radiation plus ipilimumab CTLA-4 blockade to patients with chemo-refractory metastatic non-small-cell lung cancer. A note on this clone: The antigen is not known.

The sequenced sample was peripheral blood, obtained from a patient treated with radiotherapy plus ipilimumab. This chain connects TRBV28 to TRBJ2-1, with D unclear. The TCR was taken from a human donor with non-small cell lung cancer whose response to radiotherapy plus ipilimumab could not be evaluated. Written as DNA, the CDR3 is TGTGCCAGCAGCGTAACCCCGACTGGAAACAATGAGCAGTTCTTC. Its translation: CASSVTPTGNNEQFF.